This paragraph reports one T cell receptor beta chain. Its target is not known. Given a much more abundant clone one base away, this may be a read error. This record belongs to a study of T-cell reconstitution after alpha-beta-depleted transplantation in children. Overall study results and limits: T-cell counts and diversity at one year post-transplant came mainly from newly produced T cells. Where alpha-beta T cells came from about two months after transplant was reportedly several hundred expanded graft clones. Diversity of TCRbeta at day 60 was high in some patients, arising from surviving recipient T cells and thymic progenitors.

The CDR3 is 15 residues long. Germline V gene lookup returns CDR1 SGDLS and CDR2 YYNGEE. V trimming: 4 bases; J trimming: 7 bases; junction bases outside the gene matches: 11. Researchers prepared the TCRbeta library using unique molecular identifiers, the study reports. TCRdb recomputed calls from the PCR reads with MiXCR, one row per CDR3 protein. The sample contains 200,000 to 250,000 distinct CDR3 sequences, just under 8.5% of which appear only once. V is TRBV9 and J is TRBJ1-1, with TRBD1 matching over 9 bases. Material: PBMCs, mostly from graft donor cells, obtained 180 days after TCRalphabeta/CD19-depleted stem cell transplant. This TCR came from a male patient younger than 18 who had a stem cell transplant for acute lymphoblastic leukemia, so the T cells may come from the graft donor. The CDR3 bases are TGTGCCAGCAGCCCCCGCCCGGGACAGGGTTGTGAAGCTTTCTTT. The encoded protein is CASSPRPGQGCEAFF. Complete variable domain (other parts from reference TRBV9 and TRBJ1-1): DSGVTQTPKHLITATGQRVTLRCSPRSGDLSVYWYQQSLDQGLQFLIQYYNGEERAKGNILERFSAQQFPDLHSELNLSSLELGDSALYFCASSPRPGQGCEAFFGQGTRLTVV.